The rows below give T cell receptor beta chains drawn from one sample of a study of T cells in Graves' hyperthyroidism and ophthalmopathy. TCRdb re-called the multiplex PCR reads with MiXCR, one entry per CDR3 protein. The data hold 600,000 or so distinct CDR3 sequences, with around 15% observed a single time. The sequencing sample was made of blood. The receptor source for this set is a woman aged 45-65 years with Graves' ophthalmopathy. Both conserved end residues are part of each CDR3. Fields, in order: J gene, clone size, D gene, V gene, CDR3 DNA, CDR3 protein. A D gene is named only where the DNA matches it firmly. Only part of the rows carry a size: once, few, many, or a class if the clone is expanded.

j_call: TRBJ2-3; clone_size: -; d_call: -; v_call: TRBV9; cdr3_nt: TGTGCCAGCAGCGTAGGGTTTCAGGGCGCAGATACGCAGTATTTT; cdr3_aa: CASSVGFQGADTQYF
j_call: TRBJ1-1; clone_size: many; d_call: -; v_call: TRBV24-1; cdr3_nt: TGTGCCACCAGTGACCCCGGACAGCGTGAAGCTTTCTTT; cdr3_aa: CATSDPGQREAFF
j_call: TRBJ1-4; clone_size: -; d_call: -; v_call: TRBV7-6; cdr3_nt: TGTGCCAGCAGCCGAACGGACGGAGGTTATAATGAAAAACTGTTTTTT; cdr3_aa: CASSRTDGGYNEKLFF
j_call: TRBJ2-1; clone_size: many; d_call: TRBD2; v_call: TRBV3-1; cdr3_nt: TGTGCCAGCAGCCGTAGCGGGAGGGAGGATGAGCAGTTCTTC; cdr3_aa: CASSRSGREDEQFF
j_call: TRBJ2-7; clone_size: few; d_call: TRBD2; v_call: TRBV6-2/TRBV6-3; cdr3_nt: TGTGCCAGCAGTTTAGCGGGAGATTATCACGAGCAGTACTTC; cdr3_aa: CASSLAGDYHEQYF
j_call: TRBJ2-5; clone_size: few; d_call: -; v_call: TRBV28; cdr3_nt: TGTGCCAGCAGTTCCCAAAAAGCCAGACAGGCGGAGACCCAGTACTTC; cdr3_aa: CASSSQKARQAETQYF
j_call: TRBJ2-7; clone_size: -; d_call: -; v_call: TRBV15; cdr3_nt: TGTGCCACCAGCAGAGAAATTGGGACCCCGCTTTACGAGCAGTACTTC; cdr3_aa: CATSREIGTPLYEQYF
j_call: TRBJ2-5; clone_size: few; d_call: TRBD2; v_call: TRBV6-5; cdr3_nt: TGTGCCAGCAGTTACTCGGAGCTAGCGGGAGAGACCCAGTACTTC; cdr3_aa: CASSYSELAGETQYF
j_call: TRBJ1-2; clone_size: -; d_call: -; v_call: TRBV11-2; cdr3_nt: TGTGCCAGCAGCATAATCCAGGGGAGACTCGGCTACACCTTC; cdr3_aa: CASSIIQGRLGYTF
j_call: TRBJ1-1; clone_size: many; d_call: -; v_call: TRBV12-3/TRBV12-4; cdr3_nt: TGTGCCAGCAGCCCCATTTTTGGGACGACGAACACTGAAGCTTTCTTT; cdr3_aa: CASSPIFGTTNTEAFF
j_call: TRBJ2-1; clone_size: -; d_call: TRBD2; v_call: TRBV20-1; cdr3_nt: TGCAGTGCAACCAAGCGGGAGGCAAAGTACAATGAGCAGTTCTTC; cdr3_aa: CSATKREAKYNEQFF
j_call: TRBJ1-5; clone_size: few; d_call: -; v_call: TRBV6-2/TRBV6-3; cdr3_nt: TGTGCCAGCAGTTACCGGGGGGGGCCCCAGCATTTT; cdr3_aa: CASSYRGGPQHF
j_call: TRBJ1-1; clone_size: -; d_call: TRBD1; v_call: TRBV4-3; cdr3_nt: TGCGCCAGCAGCCGAACGACAGGGGGCGCGAACACTGAAGCTTTCTTT; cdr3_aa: CASSRTTGGANTEAFF
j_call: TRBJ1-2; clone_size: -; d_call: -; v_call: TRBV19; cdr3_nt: TGTGCCAGTAGTATTGACCGTCCGATGGGGAGAAGGAACTATGGCTACACCTTC; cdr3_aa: CASSIDRPMGRRNYGYTF